Listed below are T cell receptor beta chains from one sample, sequenced in a study of T cells in Graves' hyperthyroidism and ophthalmopathy. Each CDR3 protein is one row after TCRdb ran MiXCR on the multiplex PCR reads. The table lists approximately 330,000 distinct CDR3 sequences, roughly 18% of them singletons. The sequenced sample consisted of blood. These receptors came from a woman aged 45-60 years with Graves' hyperthyroidism. CDR3s include the opening cysteine and the closing phenylalanine or tryptophan. Fields, in order: J gene, V gene, CDR3 protein.

>TRBJ1-4|TRBV29-1
CSVEDRGEGGEKLFF
>TRBJ2-1|TRBV7-2
CASSPEGVYNEQFF
>TRBJ2-2|TRBV20-1
CSARSLAANTGEPFF
>TRBJ2-3|TRBV13
CASSSRGWTDTQYF
>TRBJ2-2|TRBV7-3
CASSLMGQENTGELFF
>TRBJ1-6|TRBV28
CASSLNRGYSPLHF
>TRBJ1-2|TRBV28
CASRLRQGWGYGYTF
>TRBJ2-1|TRBV12-3/TRBV12-4
CASTLGQGQFF
>TRBJ2-2|TRBV4-2
CASSQERGELFF
>TRBJ1-4|TRBV7-2
CASSRLTGTGYEKLFF
>TRBJ2-7|TRBV18
CASSPGQGDAEQYF
>TRBJ2-2|TRBV28
CASSPGTGSTGELFF
>TRBJ1-2|TRBV3-1
CASSLYSDRYTF
>TRBJ2-1|TRBV28
CASSSLGLPSPEQFF
>TRBJ1-6|TRBV11-2
CASSSFKGDNSPLHF
>TRBJ2-7|TRBV7-9
CASSPDLAGDYEQYF
>TRBJ1-1|TRBV6-1
CASSILGGNTEAFF
>TRBJ1-2|TRBV12-3/TRBV12-4
CASSLGTAYYGYTF
>TRBJ2-1|TRBV4-1
CASSQVGRPMVEQFF
>TRBJ2-3|TRBV6-1
CASSQGRAADTQYF
>TRBJ1-2|TRBV7-9
CASSGKNYGYTF
>TRBJ1-2|TRBV4-1
CASSQEPGGAYGYTF
>TRBJ2-5|TRBV9
CASSVAQGGVQETQYF
>TRBJ2-1|TRBV20-1
CSARDKGQGAYNEQFF
>TRBJ2-2|TRBV14
CASSQARGTFTGELFF
>TRBJ2-3|TRBV20-1
CSASPPQVISTDTQYF
>TRBJ2-1|TRBV30
CASRTGLGEQFF
>TRBJ2-2|TRBV6-5
CASSYWGASNTGELFF
>TRBJ2-7|TRBV11-2
CASSSRDRIRRYEQYF
>TRBJ2-7|TRBV28
CASSFDRGGSYEQYF
>TRBJ2-2|TRBV30
CAWSVFGEPQNTGELFF
>TRBJ1-2|TRBV5-1
CASSLGGSNYGYTF
>TRBJ2-7|TRBV5-1
CASSLAPGTGIYEQYF
>TRBJ2-1|TRBV2
CASSGTSKVYNEQFF
>TRBJ2-1|TRBV11-2
CASSIRATSRSGNEQFF
>TRBJ2-5|TRBV9
CASSNPAGVEETQYF
>TRBJ1-1|TRBV6-1
CASRTTGLTGGEAFF
>TRBJ2-1|TRBV2
CASSRQFSYNEQFF
>TRBJ1-6|TRBV3-1
CASSQGVPSPLHF
>TRBJ2-2|TRBV28
CASSSLASSTGELFF
>TRBJ1-2|TRBV29-1
CSQSTNYGYTF
>TRBJ2-2|TRBV20-1
CSARGVSGSGELFF
>TRBJ1-2|TRBV10-3
CASIGGRGVYGYTF
>TRBJ2-7|TRBV10-3
CAISELSGSYEQYF
>TRBJ2-5|TRBV18
CASSPQQETQYF
>TRBJ2-2|TRBV28
CASDSQTGELFF